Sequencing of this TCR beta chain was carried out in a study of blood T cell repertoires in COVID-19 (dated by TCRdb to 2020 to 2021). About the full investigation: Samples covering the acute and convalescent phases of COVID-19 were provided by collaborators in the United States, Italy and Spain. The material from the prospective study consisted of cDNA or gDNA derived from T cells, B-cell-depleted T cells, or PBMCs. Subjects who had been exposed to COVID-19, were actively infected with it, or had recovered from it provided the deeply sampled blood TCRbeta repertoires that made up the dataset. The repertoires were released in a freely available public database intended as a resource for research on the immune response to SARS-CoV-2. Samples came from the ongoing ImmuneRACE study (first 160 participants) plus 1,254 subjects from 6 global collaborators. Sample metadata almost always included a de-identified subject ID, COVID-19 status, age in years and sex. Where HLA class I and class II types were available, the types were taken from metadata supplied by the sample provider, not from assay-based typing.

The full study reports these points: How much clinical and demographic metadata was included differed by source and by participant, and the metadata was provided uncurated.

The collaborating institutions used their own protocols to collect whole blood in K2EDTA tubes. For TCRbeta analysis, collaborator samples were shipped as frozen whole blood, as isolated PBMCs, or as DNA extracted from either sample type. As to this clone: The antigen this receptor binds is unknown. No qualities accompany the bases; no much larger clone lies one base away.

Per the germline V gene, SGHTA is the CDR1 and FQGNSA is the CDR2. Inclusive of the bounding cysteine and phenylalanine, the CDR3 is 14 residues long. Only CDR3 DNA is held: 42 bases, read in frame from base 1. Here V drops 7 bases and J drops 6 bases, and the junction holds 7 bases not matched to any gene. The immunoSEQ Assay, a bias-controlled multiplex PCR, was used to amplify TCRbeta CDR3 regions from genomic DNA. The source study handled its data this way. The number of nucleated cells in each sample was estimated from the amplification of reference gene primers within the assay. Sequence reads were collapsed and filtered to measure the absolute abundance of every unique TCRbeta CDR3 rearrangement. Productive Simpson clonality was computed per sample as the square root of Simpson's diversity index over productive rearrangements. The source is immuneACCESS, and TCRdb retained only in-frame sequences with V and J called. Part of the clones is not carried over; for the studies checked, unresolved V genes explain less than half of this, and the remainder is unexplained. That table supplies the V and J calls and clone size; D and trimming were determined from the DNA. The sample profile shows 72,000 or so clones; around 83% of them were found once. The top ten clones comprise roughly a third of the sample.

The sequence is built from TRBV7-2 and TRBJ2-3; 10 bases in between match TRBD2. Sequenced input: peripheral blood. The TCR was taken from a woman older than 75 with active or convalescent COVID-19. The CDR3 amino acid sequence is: CASTLAGAGDTQYF. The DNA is TGTGCCAGCACCCTAGCGGGGGCAGGGGATACGCAGTATTTT.